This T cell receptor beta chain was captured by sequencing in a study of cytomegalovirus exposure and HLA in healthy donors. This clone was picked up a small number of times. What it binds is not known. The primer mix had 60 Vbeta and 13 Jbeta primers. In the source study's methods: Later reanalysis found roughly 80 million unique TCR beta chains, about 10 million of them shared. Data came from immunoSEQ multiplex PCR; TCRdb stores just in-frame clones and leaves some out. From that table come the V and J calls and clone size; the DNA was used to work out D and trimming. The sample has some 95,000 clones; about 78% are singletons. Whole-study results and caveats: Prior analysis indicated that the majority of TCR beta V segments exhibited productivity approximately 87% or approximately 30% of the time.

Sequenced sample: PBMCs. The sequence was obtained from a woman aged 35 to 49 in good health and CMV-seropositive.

The CDR3 sequence: CASSPGLAGSPGSYNEQFF. CDR3 coding DNA: TGTGCCAGCAGCCCAGGACTAGCGGGTAGTCCGGGCTCCTACAATGAGCAGTTCTTC. The chain employs TRBV9 and TRBJ2-1, with 11 positions matching TRBD2. From germline, CDR1 is SGDLS and CDR2 YYNGEE. CDR3 length: 19 amino acids. With V trimmed by 4 bases and J by 0 bases, 12 bases remained unmatched.